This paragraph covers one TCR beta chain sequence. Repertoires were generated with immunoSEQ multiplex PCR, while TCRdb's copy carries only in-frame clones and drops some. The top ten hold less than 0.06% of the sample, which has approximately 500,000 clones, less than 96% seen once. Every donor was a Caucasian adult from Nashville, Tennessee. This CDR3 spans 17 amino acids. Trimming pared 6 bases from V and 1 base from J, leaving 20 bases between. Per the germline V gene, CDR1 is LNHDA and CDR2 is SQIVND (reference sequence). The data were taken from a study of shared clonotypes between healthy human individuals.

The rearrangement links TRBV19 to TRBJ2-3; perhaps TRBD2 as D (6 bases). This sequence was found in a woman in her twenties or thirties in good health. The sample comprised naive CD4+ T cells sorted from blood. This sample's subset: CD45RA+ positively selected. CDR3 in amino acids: CASSPNTPTGGTDTQYF. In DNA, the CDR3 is TGTGCCAGTAGCCCAAACACCCCGACGGGAGGCACAGATACGCAGTATTTT.